Listed below are T cell receptor beta chains from one sample, sequenced in a study of early stage breast cancer tumors. Measured with immunoSEQ multiplex PCR; TCRdb has only the in-frame clones, and not every one. The sample includes almost 55,000 clones, about nine tenths of them seen just once. The sequencing input was blood. Receptor source: a person aged 70 to 80 with breast cancer. Each CDR3 is given without its conserved first and last residue. Fields, in order: CDR3 protein, J gene, D gene, CDR3 length, V gene. D genes are given only for firm matches.

CDR3: ASSDWQGGQPQH
J: TRBJ1-5
D: .
length: 12
V: TRBV2

CDR3: ASSQGLAGGNEQF
J: TRBJ2-1
D: TRBD2
length: 13
V: TRBV18

CDR3: ASSRGRTGTVQSPLH
J: TRBJ1-6
D: TRBD1
length: 15
V: TRBV7-9

CDR3: ASSLGQPDTIY
J: TRBJ1-3
D: .
length: 11
V: TRBV5-1

CDR3: ASSLDRASLSGANVLT
J: TRBJ2-6
D: .
length: 16
V: TRBV5-1

CDR3: ASSLSNPLRVYGYT
J: TRBJ1-2
D: .
length: 14
V: TRBV7-9

CDR3: ATGTGLAYGYT
J: TRBJ1-2
D: TRBD1
length: 11
V: TRBV10-3

CDR3: ASSQDETGGYNEQF
J: TRBJ2-1
D: TRBD2
length: 14
V: TRBV4-1

CDR3: ASSFDSVNTEAF
J: TRBJ1-1
D: .
length: 12
V: TRBV5-1

CDR3: AILPTSGGMVTQY
J: TRBJ2-3
D: TRBD2
length: 13
V: TRBV10-3

CDR3: ASSPLSTITQH
J: TRBJ1-5
D: .
length: 11
V: TRBV19

CDR3: AWSDRQGRSPLH
J: TRBJ1-6
D: TRBD1
length: 12
V: TRBV30

CDR3: ASSPGSLSVGNEQF
J: TRBJ2-1
D: .
length: 14
V: TRBV4-1

CDR3: ASSPSPRRINQPQH
J: TRBJ1-5
D: .
length: 14
V: TRBV5-1

CDR3: ASSLGLAGSGETQY
J: TRBJ2-5
D: TRBD2
length: 14
V: TRBV5-6

CDR3: ASSEVGASNQPQH
J: TRBJ1-5
D: .
length: 13
V: TRBV6-1

CDR3: ASRKAGGEYNEQF
J: TRBJ2-1
D: TRBD2
length: 13
V: TRBV6-1

CDR3: ASSFDLGRRGAF
J: TRBJ1-1
D: .
length: 12
V: TRBV28

CDR3: SAGETGAPGGYT
J: TRBJ1-2
D: TRBD1
length: 12
V: TRBV29-1

CDR3: ASTLGGNYGYT
J: TRBJ1-2
D: .
length: 11
V: TRBV7-6

CDR3: ASSVDYRSEQY
J: TRBJ2-7
D: .
length: 11
V: TRBV9

CDR3: ASSSDRNYEQY
J: TRBJ2-7
D: TRBD1
length: 11
V: TRBV19

CDR3: ASSSRTDIASSYNSPLH
J: TRBJ1-6
D: .
length: 17
V: TRBV5-6

CDR3: ASSLFDGLNSPLH
J: TRBJ1-6
D: .
length: 13
V: TRBV27

CDR3: ASKAGLLH
J: TRBJ1-6
D: .
length: 8
V: TRBV6-6

CDR3: ASSLLAGARIGELF
J: TRBJ2-2
D: .
length: 14
V: TRBV5-6